Below are 15 T cell receptor beta chains sequenced from a single sample in a study of neurological immune-mediated disorders. TCRdb passed the 5' RACE reads through MiXCR, listing each CDR3 protein once. The sample yields about 79,000 distinct CDR3 sequences, 14% seen once. The sequencing input was PBMCs. The receptors shown here come from a woman aged 45-59 years in good health.

About this clonotype: With a much larger clone just one base away, this may be a read error. The gene calls are TRBV7-8 and TRBJ1-2; possible D gene TRBD1, 5 bases. Trimming took 9 bases from V and 0 from J, leaving 14 bases between them. Germline loops: CDR1 SGHVS, CDR2 FQNEAQ. There are 14 residues in the CDR3. The CDR3 bases are TGTGCCAGATACCCAGGGTCTACTAACTATGGCTACACCTTC. Translating it yields CARYPGSTNYGYTF. The entire variable domain, with the rest obtained from reference TRBV7-8 and TRBJ1-2, is as follows: GAGVSQSPRYKVAKRGQDVALRCDPISGHVSLFWYQQALGQGPEFLTYFQNEAQLDKSGLPSDRFFAERPEGSVSTLKIQRTQQEDSAVYLCARYPGSTNYGYTFGSGTRLTVV.

As concerns this clonotype: One junction end does not reproduce the germline sequence, and a read error may be involved. This chain links TRBV24-1 with TRBJ2-1, with 9 bases that match TRBD2. Germline CDR1 and CDR2: KGHDR and SFDVKD. The CDR3 contains 16 residues. CDR3 protein: CTTSTPVAGVYNEQFF. The DNA of the CDR3 is TGTACCACCAGCACCCCGGTAGCGGGGGTCTACAATGAGCAGTTCTTC.

This clonotype was counted many times. The CDR3 DNA is TGCGCCAGCAGCTTGGCCTTAGCGGGAGAAGATACGCAGTATTTT. This encodes CASSLALAGEDTQYF. The chain links TRBV5-1 to TRBJ2-3, with 9 bases matching TRBD2. CDR3 length equals 15 residues. The V segment lost 0 bases and the J segment 5 bases; nucleotides outside the gene matches: 4. From germline, CDR1 is SGHRS and CDR2 YFSETQ. Drawing the rest from reference TRBV5-1 and TRBJ2-3, the complete variable domain is KAGVTQTPRYLIKTRGQQVTLSCSPISGHRSVSWYQQTPGQGLQFLFEYFSETQRNKGNFPGRFSGRQFSNSRSEMNVSTLELGDSALYLCASSLALAGEDTQYFGPGTRLTVL.

This clonotype was recorded many times. J is TRBJ1-5 and V is TRBV28; D gene unclear. The V end lost 6 bases, the J end lost 4 bases, and 13 bases lay between the germline ends. This CDR3 region has 14 residues. Germline CDR1 reads MDHEN; CDR2 reads SYDVKM. CDR3 loop: CASRGFRINQPQHF. The CDR3 region has the DNA TGTGCCAGCAGGGGTTTTCGGATTAATCAGCCCCAGCATTTT. The full variable domain, with the rest looked up from reference TRBV28 and TRBJ1-5, is DVKVTQSSRYLVKRTGEKVFLECVQDMDHENMFWYRQDPGLGLRLIYFSYDVKMKEKGDIPEGYSVSREKKERFSLILESASTNQTSMYLCASRGFRINQPQHFGDGTRLSIL.

In its sample, this clonotype was seen many times. This chain's CDR3 is CSALRTSRTDTQYF. Here the CDR3 DNA reads TGCAGTGCTCTCCGGACTAGTAGGACAGATACGCAGTATTTT. This chain joins TRBV20-1 and TRBJ2-3; 7 bases agree with TRBD2. Germline V lookup: CDR1 DFQATT, CDR2 SNEGSKA (reference sequence). Trimming cost V 5 bases and J 3 bases; bases outside gene matches: 8. The CDR3 has 14 amino acids.

This clonotype was found many times. This sequence joins TRBV6-4 and TRBJ1-1; D is ambiguous. Trimming left V 7 bases short and J 1 base short, with 10 bases between. This CDR3 is built from 13 residues. Germline CDR1 is MRHNA and CDR2 is SNTAGT. The CDR3 DNA is TGTGCCAGCAAGGTCGGGCCGAACACTGAAGCTTTCTTT. Translation: CASKVGPNTEAFF.

This clonotype was counted many times. The CDR3 sequence: CASSLGVAGVNEQFF. In DNA form, the CDR3 reads TGCGCCAGCAGCTTGGGTGTAGCGGGGGTCAATGAGCAGTTCTTC. This chain uses TRBV5-1 with TRBJ2-1; 9 positions agree with TRBD2. V was pared by 0 bases and J by 6 bases, with 4 bases of the junction left unmatched. This CDR3 is 15 amino acids long. Germline values: CDR1 SGHRS, CDR2 YFSETQ.

This clonotype has a count of ten or more. The CDR3 region is CSAREGPLYEQYF. The DNA for the CDR3 is TGCAGTGCTAGAGAGGGTCCCCTCTACGAGCAGTACTTC. The rearrangement links TRBV20-1 to TRBJ2-7; D gene uncertain. This CDR3 has 13 residues. Germline V gene data show CDR1 as DFQATT and CDR2 as SNEGSKA (reference sequence). V lost 0 bases and J 3 bases, leaving 9 bases between the germline ends.

This clonotype has only one observation. A clone one base away is much larger, so this may be a read error. The chain carries TRBV10-3 and TRBJ2-2, with 11 bases fitting TRBD2. Germline CDR1 ENHRY, CDR2 SYGVKD. The CDR3 loop spans 16 amino acids. The DNA of the CDR3 is TGTGTCACCCTCGGGACTAGCGGTCCGAACACCGGGGAGCTGTTTTTT. It yields the protein CVTLGTSGPNTGELFF.

The chain uses TRBV5-5 and TRBJ1-1, with TRBD1 matching 9 bases. The junction had 4 bases not matched to a gene; V was cut back by 0 bases and J by 1 base. CDR1 and CDR2 from the germline V gene are SGHKS and YYEKEE (reference sequence). This CDR3 is 16 amino acids long. In DNA, the CDR3 is TGTGCCAGCAGCTTGGTCCCGGGACAGGGGAACACTGAAGCTTTCTTT. Its translation is CASSLVPGQGNTEAFF. The entire variable domain, with the rest obtained from reference TRBV5-5 and TRBJ1-1, is as follows: DAGVTQSPTHLIKTRGQQVTLRCSPISGHKSVSWYQQVLGQGPQFIFQYYEKEERGRGNFPDRFSARQFPNYSSELNVNALLLGDSALYLCASSLVPGQGNTEAFFGQGTRLTVV.

There are many counts of this clonotype. The gene calls are TRBV20-1 and TRBJ1-2; D is unclear. The V gene lost 0 bases and the J gene lost 3 bases, with 8 bases spanning the gap. CDR3 size: 13 residues. The germline V gene has CDR1 DFQATT and CDR2 SNEGSKA (reference sequence). The CDR3 is CSARESGYYGYTF. As DNA, the CDR3 is TGCAGTGCTAGAGAAAGCGGATACTATGGCTACACCTTC.

There are many counts of this clonotype. The chain uses TRBV20-1 and TRBJ2-7; 11 bases map to TRBD2. Germline V gene data show CDR1 as DFQATT and CDR2 as SNEGSKA (reference sequence). Germline trimming cut 6 bases from V and 3 bases from J; bases unmatched to any gene: 10. The CDR3 sequence is 15 residues long. CDR3 residues: CSADNPGLADYEQYF. CDR3 nucleotides: TGCAGTGCGGACAACCCGGGACTAGCGGACTACGAGCAGTACTTC.

This clonotype was seen repeatedly, ten times or more. V usage is TRBV27 and J usage is TRBJ2-1; tentative D call: TRBD1 (6 bases). Germline V gene sequence: CDR1 MNHEY, CDR2 SMNVEV (reference sequence). Trimming took 5 bases from V and 0 from J, leaving 8 bases between them. The CDR3 is 14 residues long. CDR3 DNA sequence: TGTGCCAGCAGTCCAGGGGTCTCCTACAATGAGCAGTTCTTC. It codes for CASSPGVSYNEQFF.

This chain joins TRBV6-1 and TRBJ2-7, with 11 bases lining up with TRBD2. Germline V gives CDR1 MNHNS, CDR2 SASEGT. The CDR3 is made up of 15 amino acids. The V and J ends lost 6 bases and 2 bases, in that order; junction bases with no gene match: 6. The CDR3 reads CASSWLAGGAYEQYV. The CDR3, as DNA: TGTGCCAGCAGCTGGCTAGCGGGGGGCGCCTACGAGCAGTACGTC.

This chain joins TRBV5-1 and TRBJ1-1; D is unclear. The germline CDR1 and CDR2 sequences are SGHRS and YFSETQ. CDR3 length: 15 amino acids. V was shortened by 1 base and J by 8 bases, with 18 bases between the two germline ends. The CDR3 reads CASSLLGVSPKEAFF. The CDR3 DNA follows: TGCGCCAGCAGCTTGCTTGGTGTTTCGCCCAAAGAAGCTTTCTTT. The full variable domain, in which reference TRBV5-1 and TRBJ1-1 provide the parts outside the CDR3, is KAGVTQTPRYLIKTRGQQVTLSCSPISGHRSVSWYQQTPGQGLQFLFEYFSETQRNKGNFPGRFSGRQFSNSRSEMNVSTLELGDSALYLCASSLLGVSPKEAFFGQGTRLTVV.